One sample yielded the 14 T cell receptor beta chains listed below, sequenced in a study of shared clonotypes between healthy human individuals. The protocol was immunoSEQ multiplex PCR, while the TCRdb copy is restricted to in-frame clones and leaves out a portion. The sample includes 1,500,000 or so clones, just under 99% of them seen just once. The source material was naive CD4+ T cells sorted from blood. The subset: CD45RA+ positively selected. The receptors were gathered from a man in his thirties or forties in good health.

In nucleotides, the CDR3 is TGTGCCAGCAGTGAAGGTGGCCCGGGGTTCTACAATGAGCAGTTCTTC. This encodes CASSEGGPGFYNEQFF. The V gene is TRBV6-1, the J gene TRBJ2-1; a possible D gene is TRBD2 (5 bases). The CDR3 sequence is 16 residues long. Germline V gives CDR1 MNHNS, CDR2 SASEGT. V gave up 1 base and J gave up 3 bases, with 13 bases separating them.

The rearrangement joins TRBV5-1 to TRBJ1-4; a possible D gene is TRBD1 (6 bases). The CDR3 has 13 amino acids. Trimming pared 5 bases from V and 7 bases from J, leaving 12 bases between. CDR1 is SGHRS, CDR2 YFSETQ, per germline. The CDR3 is CASRRGSGEKLFF. CDR3 in DNA: TGCGCCAGCAGAAGGGGGTCGGGTGAAAAACTGTTTTTT.

This chain connects TRBV5-4 to TRBJ2-3, with D possibly TRBD1 on 5 matching bases. The CDR3 runs to 16 residues. From germline, CDR1 is SGHNT and CDR2 YYREEE (reference sequence). V was clipped by 1 base and J by 3 bases, with 15 bases between them. Here the CDR3 DNA reads TGTGCCAGCAGCTTGCGGGTTAGGGGTATAACAGATACGCAGTATTTT. It encodes CASSLRVRGITDTQYF.

The gene calls are TRBV7-9 and TRBJ2-5, with D possibly called TRBD1 or TRBD2 (5 bases each). V was pared by 2 bases and J by 5 bases, with 18 bases between. The CDR3 covers 16 residues. Germline V gene sequence: CDR1 SEHNR, CDR2 FQNEAQ (reference sequence). The CDR3: CASSLPRESLLETQYF. CDR3 coding DNA: TGTGCCAGCAGCTTACCCAGGGAGTCCCTCTTGGAGACCCAGTACTTC.

This chain joins TRBV6-1 and TRBJ1-3; D gene unclear. Germline V lookup: CDR1 MNHNS, CDR2 SASEGT. V was cut by 6 bases and J by 0 bases, with 12 bases left in between. The CDR3 has 15 residues. CDR3 protein: CASRGYGDSGNTIYF. The DNA of the CDR3 is TGTGCCAGCAGGGGATACGGAGACTCTGGAAACACCATATATTTT.

The chain joins TRBV10-3 to TRBJ2-1, with a tentative D call TRBD1 (5 bases). The V and J ends lost 3 bases and 5 bases respectively, with 14 bases between them. This CDR3 spans 15 amino acids. Germline CDR1 ENHRY, CDR2 SYGVKD. The CDR3 loop is CAISDTGQKNNEQFF. CDR3 in DNA: TGTGCCATCAGTGACACAGGTCAGAAGAACAATGAGCAGTTCTTC.

As DNA, the CDR3 is TGTGCCAGCAGTTATTTGGGAAGTAATGAAGCTTTCTTT. Translating it yields CASSYLGSNEAFF. The chain employs TRBV6-5 and TRBJ1-1, with D unclear. Germline V gives CDR1 MNHEY, CDR2 SVGAGI. The CDR3 is 13 amino acids. Trimming took 3 bases from V and 7 from J, leaving 12 bases between them.

This rearrangement joins TRBV15 to TRBJ1-4; TRBD1 is a possible D gene (6 bases). Trimming took 3 bases from V and 7 from J, leaving 6 bases between them. The CDR3 spans 12 residues. Germline loops: CDR1 LNHNV, CDR2 YYDKDF (reference sequence). The CDR3: CATSRGAEKLFF. The CDR3 region has the DNA TGTGCCACCAGCAGGGGGGCTGAAAAACTGTTTTTT.

The CDR3 DNA follows: TGTGCCAGCAGCCCCAGAAACAGGAGAAGGGACATTCAGTACTTC. Its protein product is CASSPRNRRRDIQYF. The chain combines TRBV5-8 with TRBJ2-4; the D gene is possibly TRBD1 (5 bases). V was pared by 4 bases and J by 8 bases, with 19 bases between. The CDR3 runs 15 residues. CDR1 is SGHTS, CDR2 YDEGEE, per germline. The full variable domain, rest sourced from reference TRBV5-8 and TRBJ2-4, is EAGVTQSPTHLIKTRGQQATLRCSPISGHTSVYWYQQALGLGLQFLLWYDEGEERNRGNFPPRFSGRQFPNYSSELNVNALELEDSALYLCASSPRNRRRDIQYFGAGTRLSVL.

The rearrangement links TRBV27 to TRBJ2-1; D might be TRBD2 (5 bases). Trimming stripped 6 bases from V and 2 bases from J, with 14 bases between. The CDR3 runs to 15 residues. CDR1 is MNHEY and CDR2 is SMNVEV in the germline V gene (reference sequence). This CDR3 is CASRIRGLTYNEQFF. Written as DNA, the CDR3 is TGTGCCAGCAGGATACGGGGTCTGACCTACAATGAGCAGTTCTTC.

The V gene is TRBV25-1, the J gene TRBJ1-3, with TRBD1 matching over 7 bases. The CDR3 has 15 residues. From germline, CDR1 is MGHDK and CDR2 SYGVNS. Trimming at V came to 8 bases and at J to 4 bases, leaving 11 bases not matched to a gene. DNA for the CDR3: TGTGCCAGCTCTCAGACAGGGCGGCGAGGAAACACCATATATTTT. This translates into CASSQTGRRGNTIYF.

This chain connects TRBV10-3 to TRBJ2-2; D may be TRBD1 or TRBD2 (5 bases each). Deletions cut 8 bases from V and 6 bases from J, with 13 bases between. The length of the CDR3 is 13 residues. Germline V gene data show CDR1 as ENHRY and CDR2 as SYGVKD. In nucleotides, the CDR3 is TGTGCCATCGGGGACCCGGGATCCGGGGAGCTGTTTTTT. Translation gives CAIGDPGSGELFF.

This clone has a single count. The chain couples TRBV28 to TRBJ1-2; D ambiguous. The CDR3 is made up of 13 amino acids. Trimming removed 6 bases at V and 7 bases at J, with 15 bases between. Germline V gene lookup returns CDR1 MDHEN and CDR2 SYDVKM. The chain's CDR3 is CASSRHRTGGYTF. The CDR3 coding sequence is TGTGCCAGCAGCCGACATAGGACGGGTGGCTACACCTTC.

The J gene is TRBJ2-7, the V gene TRBV27, with 7 positions matching TRBD1. Germline lookup yields CDR1 MNHEY and CDR2 SMNVEV (reference sequence). CDR3 length: 14 amino acids. V dropped 2 bases and J dropped 4; count of bases not matched to a gene: 5. The DNA for the CDR3 is TGTGCCAGCAGTTTAGGACAGGTCCTTTACGAGCAGTACTTC. Translated: CASSLGQVLYEQYF.